The sequence of this T cell receptor (beta chain) was determined in a study of blood T cell repertoires in COVID-19. At the level of the study: Samples of COVID-19 (acute and convalescent) were obtained from the United States, Italy and Spain.

In the original analysis: Using reference gene primer amplification, nucleated cell counts were estimated. Measured with immunoSEQ multiplex PCR; TCRdb has only the in-frame clones, and not every one. For V, J and clone size, that table is used; D and trimming come from the DNA. The repertoire holds approximately 91,000 clones, with roughly 80% as singletons. Germline V gene lookup returns CDR1 MDHEN and CDR2 SYDVKM. V was clipped by 6 bases and J by 5 bases, with 22 bases between them. The CDR3 has 16 residues. The sequence came from a human donor in a cohort sampled during active COVID-19. The chain links TRBV28 to TRBJ1-1; D is unclear. The material sequenced was peripheral blood. The CDR3 reads CASSNPPSQRETEAFF. The CDR3 DNA follows: TGTGCCAGCAGCAACCCCCCCAGCCAAAGGGAGACTGAAGCTTTCTTT.